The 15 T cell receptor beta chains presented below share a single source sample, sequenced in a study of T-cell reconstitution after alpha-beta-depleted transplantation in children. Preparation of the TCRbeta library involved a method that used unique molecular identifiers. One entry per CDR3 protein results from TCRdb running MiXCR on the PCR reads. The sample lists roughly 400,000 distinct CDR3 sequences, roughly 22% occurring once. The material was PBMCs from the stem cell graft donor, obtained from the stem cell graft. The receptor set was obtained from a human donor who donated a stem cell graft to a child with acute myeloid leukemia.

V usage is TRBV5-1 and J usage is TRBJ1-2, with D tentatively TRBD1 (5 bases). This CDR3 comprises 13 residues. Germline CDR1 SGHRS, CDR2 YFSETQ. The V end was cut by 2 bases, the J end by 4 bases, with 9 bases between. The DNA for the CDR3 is TGCGCCAGCAGCTTACCGACAGTCTATGGCTACACCTTC. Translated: CASSLPTVYGYTF.

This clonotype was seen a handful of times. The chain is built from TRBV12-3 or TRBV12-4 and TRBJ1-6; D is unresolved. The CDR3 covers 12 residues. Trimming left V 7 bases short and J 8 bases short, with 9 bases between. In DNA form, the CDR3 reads TGTGCCAGCATTGGGGAGTATTCACCCCTCCACTTT. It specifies CASIGEYSPLHF.

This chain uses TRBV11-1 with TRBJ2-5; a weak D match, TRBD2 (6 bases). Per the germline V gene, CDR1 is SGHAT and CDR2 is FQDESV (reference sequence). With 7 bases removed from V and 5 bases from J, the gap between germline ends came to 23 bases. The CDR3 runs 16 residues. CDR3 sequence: CASTFGSGELEETQYF. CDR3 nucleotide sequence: TGTGCCAGCACATTCGGGAGTGGCGAATTGGAGGAGACCCAGTACTTC.

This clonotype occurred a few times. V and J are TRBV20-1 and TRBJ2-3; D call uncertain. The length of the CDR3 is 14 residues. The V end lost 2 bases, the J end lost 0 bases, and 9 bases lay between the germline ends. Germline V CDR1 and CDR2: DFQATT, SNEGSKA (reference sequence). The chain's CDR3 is CSARRYTSTDTQYF. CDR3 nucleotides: TGCAGTGCTAGACGGTACACTAGCACAGATACGCAGTATTTT.

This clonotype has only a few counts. In nucleotides, the CDR3 is TGCGCCAGCAGCCCGAGGACAGGGGCCAATGGCTACACCTTC. Translating it yields CASSPRTGANGYTF. The rearrangement joins TRBV4-1 to TRBJ1-2; 9 positions agree with TRBD1. V was clipped by 4 bases and J by 6 bases; unmatched bases: 6. Germline lookup yields CDR1 MGHRA and CDR2 YSYEKL. There are 14 residues in the CDR3.

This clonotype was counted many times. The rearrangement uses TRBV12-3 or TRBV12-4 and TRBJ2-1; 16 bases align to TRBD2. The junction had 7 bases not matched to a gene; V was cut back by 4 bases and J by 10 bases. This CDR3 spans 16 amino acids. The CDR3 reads CASSYGTSGRAWEQFF. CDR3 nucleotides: TGTGCCAGCAGTTACGGGACTAGCGGGAGGGCCTGGGAGCAGTTCTTC.

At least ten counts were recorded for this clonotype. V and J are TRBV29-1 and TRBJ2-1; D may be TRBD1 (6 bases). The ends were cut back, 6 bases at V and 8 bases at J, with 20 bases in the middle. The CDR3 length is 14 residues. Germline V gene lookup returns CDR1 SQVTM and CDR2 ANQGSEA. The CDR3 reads CSVETGRDFDEQFF. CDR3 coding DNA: TGCAGCGTCGAGACAGGCAGGGATTTCGATGAGCAGTTCTTC.

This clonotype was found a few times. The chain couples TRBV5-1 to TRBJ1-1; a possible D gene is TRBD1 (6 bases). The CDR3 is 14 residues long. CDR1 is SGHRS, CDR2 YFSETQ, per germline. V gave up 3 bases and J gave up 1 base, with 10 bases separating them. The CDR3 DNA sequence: TGCGCCAGCAGCTCGGAGGGACAGAACACTGAAGCTTTCTTT. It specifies CASSSEGQNTEAFF.

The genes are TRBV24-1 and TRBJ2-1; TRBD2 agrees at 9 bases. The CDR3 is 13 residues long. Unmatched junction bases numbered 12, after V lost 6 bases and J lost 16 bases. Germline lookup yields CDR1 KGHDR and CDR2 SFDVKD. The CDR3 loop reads CATSNPTSGRDFF. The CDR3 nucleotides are TGTGCCACCAGTAATCCGACTAGCGGCAGGGACTTCTTC.

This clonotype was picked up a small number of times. The DNA for the CDR3 is TGTGCCAGCTCACGAGCGGGTGAGACCCAGTACTTC. Protein product: CASSRAGETQYF. This sequence joins TRBV18 and TRBJ2-5; TRBD2 is a possible D gene (6 bases). The V end was cut by 4 bases, the J end by 5 bases, with 8 bases between. This CDR3 comprises 12 residues. Germline values: CDR1 KGHSH, CDR2 LQKENI. Together with reference TRBV18 and TRBJ2-5, the CDR3 gives the full variable domain: NAGVMQNPRHLVRRRGQEARLRCSPMKGHSHVYWYRQLPEEGLKFMVYLQKENIIDESGMPKERFSAEFPKEGPSILRIQQVVRGDSAAYFCASSRAGETQYFGPGTRLLVL.

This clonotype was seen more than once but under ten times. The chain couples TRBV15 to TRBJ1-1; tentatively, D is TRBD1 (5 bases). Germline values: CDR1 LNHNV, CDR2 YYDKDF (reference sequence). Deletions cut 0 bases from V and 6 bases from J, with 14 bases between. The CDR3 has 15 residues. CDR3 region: CATSRDLGVGAEAFF. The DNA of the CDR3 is TGTGCCACCAGCAGAGATCTAGGGGTGGGGGCTGAAGCTTTCTTT.

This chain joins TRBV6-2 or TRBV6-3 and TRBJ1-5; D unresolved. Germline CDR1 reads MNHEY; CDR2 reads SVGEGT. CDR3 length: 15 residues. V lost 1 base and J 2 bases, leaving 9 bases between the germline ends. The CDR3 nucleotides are TGTGCCAGCAGTTACTTGGGTAGGCGCAATCAGCCCCAGCATTTT. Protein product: CASSYLGRRNQPQHF.

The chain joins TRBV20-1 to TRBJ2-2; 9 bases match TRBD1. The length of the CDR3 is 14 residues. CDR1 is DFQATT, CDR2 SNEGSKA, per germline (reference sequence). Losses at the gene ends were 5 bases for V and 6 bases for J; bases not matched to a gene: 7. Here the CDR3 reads CSAAWTGDAGELFF. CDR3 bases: TGCAGTGCTGCCTGGACAGGGGACGCCGGGGAGCTGTTTTTT.

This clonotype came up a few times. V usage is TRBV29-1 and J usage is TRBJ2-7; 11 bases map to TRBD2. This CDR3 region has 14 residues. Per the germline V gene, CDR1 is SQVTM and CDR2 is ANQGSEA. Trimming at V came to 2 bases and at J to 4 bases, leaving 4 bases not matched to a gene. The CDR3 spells CSVETSGSLYEQYF. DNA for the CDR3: TGCAGCGTTGAAACTAGCGGGAGCTTATACGAGCAGTACTTC.

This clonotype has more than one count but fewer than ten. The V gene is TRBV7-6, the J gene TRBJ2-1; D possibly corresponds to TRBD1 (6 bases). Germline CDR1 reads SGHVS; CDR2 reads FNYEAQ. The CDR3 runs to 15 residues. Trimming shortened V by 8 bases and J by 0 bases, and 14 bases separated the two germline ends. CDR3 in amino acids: CASGGGGVSYNEQFF. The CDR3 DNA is TGTGCCAGCGGGGGCGGCGGAGTCTCCTACAATGAGCAGTTCTTC.